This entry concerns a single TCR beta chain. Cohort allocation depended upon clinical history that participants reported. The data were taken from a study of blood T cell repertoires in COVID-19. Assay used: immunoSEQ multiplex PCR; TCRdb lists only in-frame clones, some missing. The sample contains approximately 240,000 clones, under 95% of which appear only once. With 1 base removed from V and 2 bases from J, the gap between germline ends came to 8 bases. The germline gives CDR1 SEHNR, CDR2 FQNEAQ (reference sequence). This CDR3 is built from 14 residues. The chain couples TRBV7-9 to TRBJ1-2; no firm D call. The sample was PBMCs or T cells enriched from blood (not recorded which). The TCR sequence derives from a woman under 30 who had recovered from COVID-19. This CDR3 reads CASSLDPENYGYTF. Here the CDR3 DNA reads TGTGCCAGCAGCTTAGATCCTGAGAACTATGGCTACACCTTC. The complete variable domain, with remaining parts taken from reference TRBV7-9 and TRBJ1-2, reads DTGVSQNPRHKITKRGQNVTFRCDPISEHNRLYWYRQTLGQGPEFLTYFQNEAQLEKSRLLSDRFSAERPKGSFSTLEIQRTEQGDSAMYLCASSLDPENYGYTFGSGTRLTVV.